This T cell receptor (beta chain) was observed in a study of T cell responses to AZD1222 COVID-19 vaccine. The method was immunoSEQ multiplex PCR; TCRdb's version includes in-frame clones alone and lacks a portion of them. The sample shows about 150,000 clones, around 93% of them seen only once. Whole-study findings and limits: Females outnumbered males among donors, who were mostly white British; clonal diversity was possibly underestimated.

This CDR3 is built from 15 residues. The germline CDR1 and CDR2 sequences are LNHDA and SQIVND (reference sequence). Trimming stripped 1 base from V and 8 bases from J, with 17 bases between. Turning to this clone: Its target is not known.

This sample comprised peripheral blood, obtained 28 days after the second AZD1222 dose. The genes are TRBV19 and TRBJ1-2; D might be TRBD1 (5 bases). The TCR sequence derives from an adult who received the AZD1222 COVID-19 vaccine. The CDR3 sequence: CASSIVSAGVRGYTF. CDR3 nucleotides: TGTGCCAGTAGTATAGTCTCCGCGGGGGTGCGGGGCTACACCTTC.